These 7 T cell receptor beta chains were all obtained from the same sample, sequenced in a study of cytotoxic CD8 clonotypes in ibrutinib-treated CLL. Clones were read by immunoSEQ multiplex PCR, and TCRdb kept only the in-frame ones, dropping some. Counted here are tens of thousands of clones, 60% to 80% occurring once; the ten biggest clones make up about 13%. The sequenced sample was PBMCs, obtained after 12 months of ibrutinib treatment. Receptors were obtained from a human donor with chronic lymphocytic leukemia.

The rearrangement joins TRBV5-1 to TRBJ1-4; unclear D gene. The CDR3 consists of 13 residues. Looked up from germline, CDR1 is SGHRS and CDR2 is YFSETQ. V dropped 0 bases and J dropped 11 bases, with 11 bases sitting between them. Written as DNA, the CDR3 is TGCGCCAGCAGCTTGGAACGGGCTGAGAAACTGTTTTTT. Translation gives CASSLERAEKLFF.

Here the CDR3 reads CASSPPSNVDEKLFF. The DNA of the CDR3 is TGTGCCAGCTCACCACCGTCCAACGTGGATGAAAAACTGTTTTTT. The chain has TRBV18 and TRBJ1-4; D gene unclear. V gave up 0 bases and J gave up 6 bases, with 11 bases separating them. Germline V gene data show CDR1 as KGHSH and CDR2 as LQKENI. The CDR3 has 15 amino acids.

CDR3 loop: CATRGGRTNEKLFF. The CDR3, as DNA: TGTGCCACCAGAGGGGGCAGAACTAATGAAAAACTGTTTTTT. The chain recombines TRBV28 with TRBJ1-4; the match to TRBD1 covers 7 bases. The CDR3 is 14 residues long. V shed 10 bases, J shed 1 base, and the junction held 6 bases outside the gene matches. Germline V gives CDR1 MDHEN, CDR2 SYDVKM.

The chain has TRBV28 and TRBJ2-7, with D perhaps matching TRBD2 (7 bases). CDR1 MDHEN and CDR2 SYDVKM come from the germline V gene. Trimming removed 4 bases from V and 8 bases from J, with 30 bases in between. This CDR3 region has 18 residues. This CDR3 is CASSSPGGASGSPLQQYF. In nucleotides, the CDR3 is TGTGCCAGCAGTTCCCCTGGGGGGGCGTCGGGTAGCCCTCTTCAGCAGTACTTC.

The chain links TRBV5-6 to TRBJ2-5; a possible D gene is TRBD2 (5 bases). V was clipped by 1 base and J by 5 bases, with 15 bases between them. Per the germline V gene, CDR1 is SGHDT and CDR2 is YYEEEE. This CDR3 has 15 amino acids. In nucleotides, the CDR3 is TGTGCCAGCAGCTTGTACCAGAGGAGAGGGGAGACCCAGTACTTC. Protein sequence: CASSLYQRRGETQYF.

The V gene is TRBV6-1, the J gene TRBJ1-2; TRBD1 might be the D (5 bases). The V gene's germline CDR1 is MNHNS and CDR2 SASEGT. The CDR3 extends over 13 amino acids. Between the trimmed V and J ends, which lost 1 base and 7 bases, there was a span of 10 bases. The CDR3, as DNA: TGTGCCAGCAGTGAAGGTCAGGGTGGTGGCTACACCTTC. Residues: CASSEGQGGGYTF.

The CDR3 sequence: CASSLGPSEAFF. The CDR3 DNA reads TGTGCCAGCAGCTTAGGGCCGTCTGAAGCTTTCTTT. The gene calls are TRBV7-9 and TRBJ1-1; D is undetermined. Between the trimmed V and J ends, which lost 1 base and 6 bases, there was a span of 6 bases. The V gene's germline CDR1 is SEHNR and CDR2 FQNEAQ (reference sequence). The CDR3 sequence is 12 residues long.